This T cell receptor beta chain was obtained from a study of blood T cell repertoires in COVID-19. In the study overall: Material from acute and convalescent COVID-19 was sourced from the United States, Italy and Spain.

Authors' data handling: Amplifying reference gene primers gave estimates of nucleated cell counts. Produced via immunoSEQ multiplex PCR; TCRdb's table is partial and in-frame only. The DNA gave D and trimming, while V, J and clone size come from that table. Of about 500,000 clones detected, about 88% appear once; the ten largest clones hold roughly 8%. During active infection, Seattle patients enrolled and were then monitored through disease. This clone occurred a few times. This receptor was identified in a woman aged 50 to 65 with COVID-19, enrolled during active disease. The specimen sequenced was peripheral blood.

CDR3 loop: CASSLGTQGDGYTF. The CDR3 DNA reads as TGTGCCAGCAGCTTGGGCACACAGGGGGATGGCTACACCTTC. The chain carries TRBV11-2 and TRBJ1-2, with TRBD1 matching 8 bases. This CDR3 is built from 14 residues. Germline V CDR1 and CDR2: SGHAT, FQNNGV. Trimming at V came to 3 bases and at J to 6 bases, leaving 6 bases not matched to a gene. The variable domain in full, with the rest retrieved from reference TRBV11-2 and TRBJ1-2, is EAGVAQSPRYKIIEKRQSVAFWCNPISGHATLYWYQQILGQGPKLLIQFQNNGVVDDSQLPKDRFSAERLKGVDSTLKIQPAKLEDSAVYLCASSLGTQGDGYTFGSGTRLTVV.